This TCR beta chain was retrieved from a study of regulatory T cells in long-lasting Graves disease. Building the TCR beta libraries relied on iRepertoire HTBI primers, and CDR3 regions underwent Arm-PCR. TCRdb called the multiplex PCR reads again in MiXCR, with one record for every CDR3 protein. The table lists approximately 310,000 distinct CDR3 sequences, over 15% of them singletons. Trimming stripped 3 bases from V and 0 bases from J, with 8 bases between. Germline CDR1 and CDR2: SNHLY and FYNNEI. This CDR3 contains 14 residues. Time point given: newly diagnosed GD, antithyroid drugs for less than 3 months. Isolated PBMC RNA provided the starting material for the TCR library.

The rearrangement links TRBV2 to TRBJ1-1; unclear D gene. The sequence was obtained from a female donor with Graves disease. This specimen was peripheral blood mononuclear cells (PBMCs), taken at new diagnosis, from a patient treated with antithyroid drugs. The CDR3 sequence is CASSDLILNTEAFF. Here the CDR3 DNA reads TGTGCCAGCAGTGACTTGATTTTGAACACTGAAGCTTTCTTT.